This T cell receptor (beta chain) was recorded in a study of control samples from healthy donors and cancer patients. The protocol was immunoSEQ multiplex PCR, while the TCRdb copy is restricted to in-frame clones and leaves out a portion. Among around 68,000 clones, about 83% were seen once, and the ten largest hold approximately 15%. V gave up 0 bases and J gave up 6 bases, with 9 bases separating them. In germline, CDR1 is MNHEY, CDR2 SVGEGT. CDR3 length equals 14 residues. The sequenced material came from blood. The chain employs TRBV6-2 or TRBV6-3 and TRBJ2-1; a possible D gene is TRBD1 (5 bases). The clonotype originates from a man in his sixties in good health. The CDR3 loop reads CASSYSGHFNEQFF. CDR3 bases: TGTGCCAGCAGTTACTCCGGACATTTCAATGAGCAGTTCTTC.